The T cell receptor (beta chain) under discussion was sequenced for a study of OX40 agonist ivuxolimab in advanced cancers. Study findings and constraints: Fewer expanded clones were found on average in CD4+ than in CD8+ T cells.

Assay used: immunoSEQ multiplex PCR; TCRdb lists only in-frame clones, some missing. The data show 74,000 or so clones, more than 80% seen once. Blood specimens came from baseline, cycle 4 day 1, and cycle 7 day 1. Trimming took 6 bases from V and 0 from J, leaving 9 bases between them. CDR1 is MNHEY and CDR2 is SVGAGI in the germline V gene. The CDR3 totals 13 residues. As for this clone: What it binds is unknown.

The sequences come from CD4+ or CD8+ T cells sorted from blood, collected in a trial of the OX40 agonist ivuxolimab. This sequence was found in an adult with an advanced solid tumor such as melanoma, head and neck, liver or kidney cancer. V usage is TRBV6-5 and J usage is TRBJ2-7; D ambiguous. CDR3 nucleotides: TGTGCCAGCAGCTTTGGCCACTCCTACGAGCAGTACTTC. The encoded protein is CASSFGHSYEQYF.